A single sample gave rise to the 8 T cell receptor beta chains below, sequenced in a study of blood T cell repertoires in COVID-19. Clones were sequenced by immunoSEQ multiplex PCR, and TCRdb holds only the in-frame ones, with some missing. This table has about 380,000 clones, roughly 90% appearing once. Source material: PBMCs or T cells enriched from blood (not recorded which). The receptors come from a woman aged 25 to 39 who had recovered from COVID-19.

The chain has TRBV27 and TRBJ2-7, with 10 bases identical to TRBD1. The germline V gene encodes CDR1 MNHEY and CDR2 SMNVEV (reference sequence). CDR3 length: 15 amino acids. J gave up 5 bases and V 2 bases, and 6 bases lay outside the gene matches. The CDR3 protein is CASSLLSTGGHEQYF. The CDR3 nucleotides are TGTGCCAGCAGTTTACTGTCGACAGGGGGCCACGAGCAGTACTTC.

The rearrangement uses TRBV6-6 and TRBJ2-7, with 8 bases fitting TRBD2. CDR3 length: 15 amino acids. CDR1 is MNHNY, CDR2 SVGAGI, per germline (reference sequence). V was pared by 4 bases and J by 6 bases, with 11 bases of the junction left unmatched. The CDR3 is CASSFHHGGAGEQYF. For the CDR3, the DNA is TGTGCCAGCAGTTTCCACCACGGGGGGGCCGGCGAGCAGTACTTC.

The CDR3 bases are TGTGCCAGCAGCCCCGGGGGACTAGCGGGAGAATCGGGCGAGCAGTACTTC. As protein: CASSPGGLAGESGEQYF. J is TRBJ2-7 and V is TRBV7-2; 14 nucleotides match TRBD2. Germline assignment: CDR1 SGHTA and CDR2 FQGNSA. With V trimmed by 5 bases and J by 6 bases, 12 bases remained unmatched. The CDR3 spans 17 residues.

The rearrangement joins TRBV13 to TRBJ2-1, with 9 nucleotides matching TRBD2. Per the germline V gene, CDR1 is PRHDT and CDR2 is FYEKMQ (reference sequence). V was clipped by 5 bases and J by 6 bases; unmatched bases: 14. The CDR3 runs 17 residues. The CDR3 sequence is CASSRGGLAIGSNEQFF. The DNA for the CDR3 is TGTGCCAGCAGCCGAGGGGGACTAGCTATAGGGTCCAATGAGCAGTTCTTC.

This rearrangement joins TRBV25-1 to TRBJ1-2, with TRBD1 identical over 8 bases. The V segment lost 7 bases and the J segment 6 bases; nucleotides outside the gene matches: 7. The CDR3 is 13 amino acids. Looked up from germline, CDR1 is MGHDK and CDR2 is SYGVNS. CDR3 sequence reads: CASTPRDRNGYTF. CDR3 DNA sequence: TGTGCCAGCACCCCCCGGGACAGGAATGGCTACACCTTC.

The chain joins TRBV27 to TRBJ2-1; TRBD2 is a possible D gene (6 bases). Germline V lookup: CDR1 MNHEY, CDR2 SMNVEV (reference sequence). V was clipped by 8 bases and J by 7 bases, with 15 bases between them. The CDR3 extends over 13 amino acids. The CDR3 bases are TGTGCCAGCCGGGATGCGGGGTGGAATGAGCAGTTCTTC. Its protein is CASRDAGWNEQFF.

The chain has TRBV19 and TRBJ2-1; D is perhaps TRBD2 (5 bases). V lost 3 bases, J lost 6 bases, and 6 bases lay in between. Germline lookup yields CDR1 LNHDA and CDR2 SQIVND (reference sequence). The CDR3 has 12 residues. The DNA of the CDR3 is TGTGCCAGTAGTATCCTAGCCAATGAGCAGTTCTTC. Translating it yields CASSILANEQFF.

This chain joins TRBV4-2 and TRBJ2-3; 13 nucleotides match TRBD2. V shed 5 bases, J shed 4 bases, and the junction held 6 bases outside the gene matches. Germline CDR1 reads LGHNA; CDR2 reads YNFKEQ. This CDR3 is 16 amino acids long. DNA of the CDR3: TGTGCCAGCAGCGATAGACTAGCGGGAGGTGCAGATACGCAGTATTTT. Residues: CASSDRLAGGADTQYF.